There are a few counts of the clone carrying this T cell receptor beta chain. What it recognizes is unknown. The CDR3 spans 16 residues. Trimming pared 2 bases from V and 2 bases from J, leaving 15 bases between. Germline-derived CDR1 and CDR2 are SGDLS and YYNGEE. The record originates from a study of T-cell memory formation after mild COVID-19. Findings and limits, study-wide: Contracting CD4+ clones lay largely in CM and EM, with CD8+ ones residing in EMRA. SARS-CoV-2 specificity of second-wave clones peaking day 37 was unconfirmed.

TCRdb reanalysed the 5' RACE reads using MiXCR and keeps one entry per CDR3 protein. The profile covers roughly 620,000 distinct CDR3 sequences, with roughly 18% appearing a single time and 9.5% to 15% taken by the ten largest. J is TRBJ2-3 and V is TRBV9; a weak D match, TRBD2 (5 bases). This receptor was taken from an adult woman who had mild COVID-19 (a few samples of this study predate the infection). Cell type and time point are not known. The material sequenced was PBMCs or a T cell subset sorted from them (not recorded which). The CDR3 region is CASSVRPAGVTDTQYF. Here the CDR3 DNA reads TGTGCCAGCAGCGTGCGGCCTGCGGGCGTCACAGATACGCAGTATTTT.